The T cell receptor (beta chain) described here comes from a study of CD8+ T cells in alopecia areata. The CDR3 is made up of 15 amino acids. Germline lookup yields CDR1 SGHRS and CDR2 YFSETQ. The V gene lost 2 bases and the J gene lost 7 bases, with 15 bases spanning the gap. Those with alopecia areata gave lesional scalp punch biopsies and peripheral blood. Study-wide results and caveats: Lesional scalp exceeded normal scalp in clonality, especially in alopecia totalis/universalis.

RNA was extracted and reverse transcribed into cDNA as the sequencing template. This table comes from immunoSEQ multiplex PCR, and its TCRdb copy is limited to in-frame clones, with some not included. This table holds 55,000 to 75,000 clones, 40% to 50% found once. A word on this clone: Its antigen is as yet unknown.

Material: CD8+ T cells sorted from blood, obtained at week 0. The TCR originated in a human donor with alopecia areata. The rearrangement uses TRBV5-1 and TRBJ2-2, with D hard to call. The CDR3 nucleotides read TGCGCCAGCAGCTTCCGGGCCCGGTCCCACGGGGAGCTGTTTTTT. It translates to CASSFRARSHGELFF.